The 21 T cell receptor beta chains below were found in one sample sequenced in a study of monozygotic twins with inflammatory bowel disease. TCRdb re-called the 5' RACE reads and gives one entry per CDR3 protein, without DNA. This repertoire includes 400,000 to 500,000 distinct CDR3 sequences. The sequencing sample was made of blood. The receptor source for this set is a human donor with ulcerative colitis or Crohn's disease, or a healthy co-twin of an affected twin (not recorded which).

The V gene is TRBV5-1, the J gene TRBJ1-4; TCRdb indicates TRBD1, and absent DNA this call remains unverified. Germline lookup yields CDR1 SGHRS and CDR2 YFSETQ. The CDR3 sequence is 15 residues long. Here the CDR3 reads CASSRMGTTNEKLFF.

The rearrangement links TRBV10-3 to TRBJ1-1; TCRdb calls TRBD1, which cannot be checked without DNA. Per germline, CDR1 ENHRY and CDR2 SYGVKD. This CDR3 has 15 amino acids. This CDR3 is CAISEQAELNTEAFF.

The CDR3: CASSYGLAEETQYF. This chain joins TRBV5-1 and TRBJ2-5; TCRdb returns TRBD2, unconfirmable since there is no DNA. Germline CDR1 SGHRS, CDR2 YFSETQ. CDR3 length equals 14 residues.

The V gene is TRBV27, the J gene TRBJ1-5. Germline assignment: CDR1 MNHEY and CDR2 SMNVEV (reference sequence). The CDR3 spans 15 residues. The CDR3 loop reads CASSLHKNSNQPQHF.

V usage is TRBV20-1 and J usage is TRBJ2-1; with no DNA, the TCRdb D assignment of TRBD1 cannot be verified. This CDR3 contains 16 residues. Germline V gene lookup returns CDR1 DFQATT and CDR2 SNEGSKA (reference sequence). CDR3 residues: CSCIFKGSKSYNEQFF.

The chain has TRBV5-1 and TRBJ1-3; TCRdb calls TRBD1, which cannot be checked without DNA. CDR1 is SGHRS and CDR2 is YFSETQ in the germline V gene. The CDR3 has 13 residues. CDR3 sequence: CASSPGQRNTIYF.

V gene TRBV5-1 combines with J gene TRBJ2-5; as DNA is missing, the TRBD2 call by TCRdb cannot be tested. This CDR3 is built from 17 residues. From germline, CDR1 is SGHRS and CDR2 YFSETQ. The CDR3 here is CASSSTLSGGHQETQYF.

This sequence joins TRBV28 and TRBJ2-2; TCRdb's D gene call, TRBD1, goes unchecked for lack of DNA. CDR1 is MDHEN, CDR2 SYDVKM, per germline. This CDR3 spans 16 amino acids. The CDR3 loop reads CASSQAGTVGTGELFF. Full variable domain (remainder filled in from reference TRBV28 and TRBJ2-2): DVKVTQSSRYLVKRTGEKVFLECVQDMDHENMFWYRQDPGLGLRLIYFSYDVKMKEKGDIPEGYSVSREKKERFSLILESASTNQTSMYLCASSQAGTVGTGELFFGEGSRLTVL.

This chain connects TRBV13 to TRBJ2-2; with no DNA, the TCRdb D assignment of TRBD2 cannot be verified. The length of the CDR3 is 12 residues. Germline V gene sequence: CDR1 PRHDT, CDR2 FYEKMQ (reference sequence). The CDR3 loop reads CASSPGGVELFF.

The chain couples TRBV2 to TRBJ1-3; TCRdb outputs TRBD1, but without DNA this stays unchecked. The CDR3 has 14 residues. Germline V lookup: CDR1 SNHLY, CDR2 FYNNEI. The CDR3 is CASYTGDQGNTIYF.

The chain combines TRBV10-3 with TRBJ1-5; the D gene TCRdb calls, TRBD1, cannot be checked with no DNA. Germline V gene lookup returns CDR1 ENHRY and CDR2 SYGVKD. This CDR3 spans 16 amino acids. The CDR3 sequence is CAISRDSPDINQPQHF.

The chain has TRBV5-1 and TRBJ2-7; TCRdb selects TRBD1, and the lack of DNA leaves this call unchecked. The germline V gene has CDR1 SGHRS and CDR2 YFSETQ. The CDR3 length is 15 residues. CDR3 protein: CASSEEQGWPYEQYF.

The rearrangement uses TRBV28 and TRBJ2-2; the D gene TCRdb calls, TRBD1, cannot be checked with no DNA. Per germline, CDR1 MDHEN and CDR2 SYDVKM. The CDR3 runs 14 residues. The CDR3 here is CASSPPTGTGELFF.

The V and J genes are TRBV5-1 and TRBJ2-3. CDR3 size: 15 residues. Germline values: CDR1 SGHRS, CDR2 YFSETQ. The chain's CDR3 is CASSLAASTTDTQYF.

The rearrangement joins TRBV29-1 to TRBJ1-3; TCRdb names TRBD1, which stays unverified in the absence of DNA. This CDR3 spans 15 amino acids. Germline CDR1 reads SQVTM; CDR2 reads ANQGSEA. The CDR3 here is CSVEDFGGQGNTIYF.

CDR3 residues: CSATRRVAGVGEQFF. The V and J genes are TRBV20-1 and TRBJ2-1; the TCRdb call, TRBD2, lacks DNA for checking. CDR1 and CDR2 (germline): DFQATT, SNEGSKA (reference sequence). The CDR3 runs to 15 residues.

The chain combines TRBV30 with TRBJ2-1; the D gene TCRdb calls, TRBD1, cannot be checked with no DNA. The CDR3 sequence is 14 residues long. Germline CDR1 reads GTSNPN; CDR2 reads SVGIG (reference sequence). The CDR3 protein is CAWRRGGGYNEQFF.

The chain has TRBV5-5 and TRBJ1-5; the D call from TCRdb, TRBD1, cannot be confirmed without DNA. The CDR3 covers 16 residues. Germline V gene sequence: CDR1 SGHKS, CDR2 YYEKEE (reference sequence). The CDR3 protein is CASSSGGTGRNQPQHF.

The chain links TRBV6-5 to TRBJ2-7. This CDR3 has 13 amino acids. Looked up from germline, CDR1 is MNHEY and CDR2 is SVGAGI. The chain's CDR3 is CASRRGVSYEQYF.

The CDR3 sequence is CASSPLAGGPVNEQFF. J is TRBJ2-1 and V is TRBV7-3; the D gene TCRdb calls, TRBD2, cannot be checked with no DNA. Germline CDR1 SGHTA, CDR2 FQGTGA. This CDR3 has 16 amino acids.

The chain couples TRBV7-9 to TRBJ1-6; TCRdb proposes TRBD1, but this gene call is untestable without DNA. The CDR3 covers 14 residues. CDR1 is SEHNR and CDR2 is FQNEAQ in the germline V gene (reference sequence). The CDR3 here is CASSFKTGGSPLHF.